These 28 T cell receptor beta chains came from one sample sequenced in a study of Ad26.COV2.S vaccination and SARS-CoV-2 variants (dated by TCRdb to the early 2020s). What the treatment or condition label conveys for this sample: some 20 received Ad26.COV2.S at low or high dose, single or two shots; about 5 received placebo; per-sample allocation not given. Repertoires of vaccine and placebo recipients were sequenced from samples taken on day 63 after the first injection. Libraries were built with the immunoSEQ multiplex PCR assay. TCRdb mirrors the immuneACCESS table, restricted to in-frame sequences. Some clones are absent from its copies; in checked studies, under half trace to an unresolved V gene, and the reason for the others is unknown. Here the sample has 440,000 or so clones; around 91% occur a single time. The ten top clones hold less than 4.5% of the sample. The sample consisted of peripheral blood, taken in a trial of Ad26.COV2.S vaccine versus placebo. All receptors come from a person between 18 and 65 years old who received the Ad26.COV2.S COVID-19 vaccine or a placebo.

The rearrangement uses TRBV28 and TRBJ2-3; D remains unclear. CDR1 MDHEN and CDR2 SYDVKM come from the germline V gene. This CDR3 has 15 amino acids. The V and J ends lost 3 bases and 0 bases respectively, with 10 bases between them. The CDR3 sequence: CASSFQWASTDTQYF. CDR3 bases: TGTGCCAGCAGTTTTCAGTGGGCCAGCACAGATACGCAGTATTTT. Using reference TRBV28 and TRBJ2-3 for the parts outside the CDR3, the full variable domain is DVKVTQSSRYLVKRTGEKVFLECVQDMDHENMFWYRQDPGLGLRLIYFSYDVKMKEKGDIPEGYSVSREKKERFSLILESASTNQTSMYLCASSFQWASTDTQYFGPGTRLTVL.

J is TRBJ2-1 and V is TRBV20-1; 7 bases fit TRBD2. V trimming: 5 bases; J trimming: 10 bases; junction bases outside the gene matches: 5. Germline values: CDR1 DFQATT, CDR2 SNEGSKA (reference sequence). This CDR3 has 11 residues. CDR3 residues: CSAGGGKEQFF. DNA for the CDR3: TGCAGTGCTGGGGGGGGAAAGGAGCAGTTCTTC.

The chain carries TRBV9 and TRBJ2-1, with 9 bases fitting TRBD2. Germline-derived CDR1 and CDR2 are SGDLS and YYNGEE. With V trimmed by 3 bases and J by 4 bases, 11 bases remained unmatched. This CDR3 is 17 amino acids long. CDR3 bases: TGTGCCAGCAGCGCCTCCTTTAGCGGGAGAGGGTACAATGAGCAGTTCTTC. Its translation is CASSASFSGRGYNEQFF. Variable domain in full (rest from reference TRBV9 and TRBJ2-1): DSGVTQTPKHLITATGQRVTLRCSPRSGDLSVYWYQQSLDQGLQFLIQYYNGEERAKGNILERFSAQQFPDLHSELNLSSLELGDSALYFCASSASFSGRGYNEQFFGPGTRLTVL.

The rearrangement joins TRBV5-1 to TRBJ2-5, with 9 bases lining up with TRBD1. J gave up 5 bases and V 3 bases, and 5 bases lay outside the gene matches. This CDR3 spans 14 amino acids. CDR1 is SGHRS and CDR2 is YFSETQ in the germline V gene. The CDR3 region is CASSWDGTGETQYF. The CDR3 region has the DNA TGCGCCAGCAGCTGGGACGGGACAGGGGAGACCCAGTACTTC. The full variable domain, completed using reference TRBV5-1 and TRBJ2-5, is KAGVTQTPRYLIKTRGQQVTLSCSPISGHRSVSWYQQTPGQGLQFLFEYFSETQRNKGNFPGRFSGRQFSNSRSEMNVSTLELGDSALYLCASSWDGTGETQYFGPGTRLLVL.

The chain joins TRBV10-3 to TRBJ2-7; D may be TRBD1 (5 bases). The V end lost 4 bases, the J end lost 3 bases, and 10 bases lay between the germline ends. Germline CDR1 and CDR2: ENHRY and SYGVKD. This CDR3 is 13 amino acids long. CDR3 amino acids: CAISVQVFYEQYF. The CDR3 nucleotides are TGTGCCATCAGTGTACAGGTTTTCTACGAGCAGTACTTC.

The chain links TRBV28 to TRBJ2-7; D not resolved. The V end lost 7 bases, the J end lost 4 bases, and 8 bases lay between the germline ends. This CDR3 has 11 residues. Germline-derived CDR1 and CDR2 are MDHEN and SYDVKM. CDR3: CASTAVYEQYF. The CDR3 DNA follows: TGTGCCAGCACCGCCGTGTACGAGCAGTACTTC.

This rearrangement joins TRBV27 to TRBJ2-1, with 10 positions matching TRBD2. Germline V lookup: CDR1 MNHEY, CDR2 SMNVEV (reference sequence). CDR3 size: 15 residues. V trimming: 5 bases; J trimming: 4 bases; junction bases outside the gene matches: 5. The CDR3 spells CASSALAGAYNEQFF. Written as DNA, the CDR3 is TGTGCCAGCAGTGCTCTAGCGGGAGCTTACAATGAGCAGTTCTTC.

The V and J genes are TRBV3-1 (or the pseudogene TRBV3-2) and TRBJ1-4; D is ambiguous. Germline V gene sequence: CDR1 LGHDT, CDR2 YNNKEL (reference sequence). The length of the CDR3 is 15 residues. Trimming removed 0 bases from V and 4 bases from J, with 9 bases in between. The CDR3 sequence: CASSQEGGFNEKLFF. The CDR3 DNA sequence: TGTGCCAGCAGCCAAGAGGGCGGCTTTAATGAAAAACTGTTTTTT.

This clone occurred a few times. The chain couples TRBV7-9 to TRBJ1-3; no firm D call. From germline, CDR1 is SEHNR and CDR2 FQNEAQ (reference sequence). The V end was cut by 5 bases, the J end by 4 bases, with 15 bases between. The CDR3 runs 15 residues. The CDR3 DNA is TGTGCCAGCAGCCCCGTCATGGGGTTGGGAAACACCATATATTTT. Amino acids: CASSPVMGLGNTIYF.

CDR3 bases: TGTGCCAGCAGTACGGGACTACAAGAGACCCAGTACTTC. Translating it yields CASSTGLQETQYF. The chain links TRBV25-1 to TRBJ2-5; TRBD2 agrees at 7 bases. Looked up from germline, CDR1 is MGHDK and CDR2 is SYGVNS. V lost 5 bases to trimming and J lost 2 bases; unmatched junction nucleotides: 2. This CDR3 comprises 13 residues.

Here the CDR3 DNA reads TGCAGCGTAGATGTGGGGGTAGGCAATCAGCCCCAGCATTTT. Residues: CSVDVGVGNQPQHF. The V call is TRBV29-1, the J call TRBJ1-5; possible D gene TRBD1, 5 bases. This CDR3 spans 14 amino acids. The ends were cut back, 6 bases at V and 2 bases at J, with 14 bases in the middle. The germline V gene has CDR1 SQVTM and CDR2 ANQGSEA.

The chain links TRBV9 to TRBJ2-7, with 7 bases that match TRBD2. Germline V gene lookup returns CDR1 SGDLS and CDR2 YYNGEE. V was clipped by 2 bases and J by 0 bases; unmatched bases: 5. There are 15 residues in the CDR3. The CDR3 bases are TGTGCCAGCAGCGTTTCAGCGGGGCCCTCCTACGAGCAGTACTTC. Its translation is CASSVSAGPSYEQYF.

CDR3 nucleotides: TGTGCCAGCAGCTTCGGACCGAGCTCCTACGAGCAGTACTTC. Residues: CASSFGPSSYEQYF. The genes are TRBV5-6 and TRBJ2-7, with D unresolved. V shed 2 bases and J shed 0 bases, with 9 bases lying between them. Germline V lookup: CDR1 SGHDT, CDR2 YYEEEE. The CDR3 runs to 14 residues.

Concerning this clone: The identical CDR3 is also encoded by other nucleotide sequences in the sample. This rearrangement joins TRBV7-3 to TRBJ2-3, with 7 bases that match TRBD2. The CDR3 extends over 15 amino acids. Germline values: CDR1 SGHTA, CDR2 FQGTGA. V dropped 5 bases and J dropped 2; count of bases not matched to a gene: 7. The CDR3 DNA follows: TGTGCCAGCAGCCCGGGGGGAGGACCCACAGATACGCAGTATTTT. Its translation: CASSPGGGPTDTQYF.

The gene calls are TRBV7-9 and TRBJ2-5; D remains ambiguous. The V gene's germline CDR1 is SEHNR and CDR2 FQNEAQ (reference sequence). V gave up 5 bases and J gave up 7 bases, with 8 bases separating them. This CDR3 spans 11 amino acids. The CDR3 region is CASSPPGTQYF. The CDR3 nucleotides read TGTGCCAGCAGCCCCCCAGGGACCCAGTACTTC.

The chain uses TRBV28 and TRBJ2-5, with TRBD2 matching over 8 bases. The CDR3 has 16 amino acids. The V gene's germline CDR1 is MDHEN and CDR2 SYDVKM. After removal of 3 bases from V and 5 bases from J, the junction contained 11 bases not matched to a gene. Here the CDR3 DNA reads TGTGCCAGCAGTTTCGTACCGGGACTAGTCAAGGAGACCCAGTACTTC. Translated, it gives CASSFVPGLVKETQYF. The variable domain in full, completed from reference TRBV28 and TRBJ2-5, reads DVKVTQSSRYLVKRTGEKVFLECVQDMDHENMFWYRQDPGLGLRLIYFSYDVKMKEKGDIPEGYSVSREKKERFSLILESASTNQTSMYLCASSFVPGLVKETQYFGPGTRLLVL.

A remark on this clone: One end of the junction is discordant with germline, which a read error may explain. This chain links TRBV4-3 with TRBJ2-1; possible D gene TRBD2, 5 bases. The V gene's germline CDR1 is LGHNA and CDR2 YSLEER. This CDR3 has 16 amino acids. The CDR3 nucleotides are TGCACCAGCAGCCAAGGAGCCCTAGCTCCTGAGAATGAGCAGTTCTTC. Amino acid sequence: CTSSQGALAPENEQFF.

As for this clone: Relative to the germline gene, one junction end is altered; a read error may explain this. The V gene is TRBV5-4, the J gene TRBJ2-1, with 8 positions matching TRBD2. The CDR3 runs 15 residues. The germline V gene encodes CDR1 SGHNT and CDR2 YYREEE (reference sequence). The CDR3 spells CASSLERGPLDEQFF. DNA for the CDR3: TGTGCCAGCAGTTTGGAGCGGGGGCCCCTCGATGAGCAGTTCTTC.

The chain employs TRBV27 and TRBJ1-1, with D perhaps matching TRBD1 (6 bases). The V end lost 8 bases, the J end lost 1 base, and 8 bases lay between the germline ends. CDR3 length: 12 residues. CDR1 is MNHEY and CDR2 is SMNVEV in the germline V gene (reference sequence). The CDR3 region is CASARGNTEAFF. In DNA, the CDR3 is TGTGCCAGCGCCAGGGGGAACACTGAAGCTTTCTTT.

The chain recombines TRBV29-1 with TRBJ2-5, with D perhaps matching TRBD2 (5 bases). The CDR3 spans 13 residues. The V and J ends lost 3 bases and 5 bases respectively, with 13 bases between them. The germline V gene encodes CDR1 SQVTM and CDR2 ANQGSEA. CDR3 sequence: CSVDSMGSETQYF. CDR3 coding DNA: TGCAGCGTTGATTCCATGGGGAGCGAGACCCAGTACTTC.

The V gene is TRBV7-9, the J gene TRBJ2-3; TRBD2 aligns across 8 bases. Unmatched junction bases numbered 7, after V lost 4 bases and J lost 4 bases. The germline gives CDR1 SEHNR, CDR2 FQNEAQ (reference sequence). The CDR3 spans 15 residues. The CDR3 coding sequence is TGTGCCAGCAGCTATACAACGGGAGGGGCAGATACGCAGTATTTT. This gives the protein CASSYTTGGADTQYF.

The chain couples TRBV7-9 to TRBJ2-7, with no clear D. The CDR3 consists of 16 residues. The germline V gene encodes CDR1 SEHNR and CDR2 FQNEAQ (reference sequence). Trimming removed 3 bases at V and 2 bases at J, with 17 bases between. CDR3 DNA: TGTGCCAGCAGCTTCACACTGGGTATTGGTGCCTACGAGCAGTACTTC. As protein: CASSFTLGIGAYEQYF.

The chain uses TRBV9 and TRBJ2-7, with D perhaps matching TRBD2 (5 bases). There are 15 residues in the CDR3. Germline V gene data show CDR1 as SGDLS and CDR2 as YYNGEE. Trimming shortened V by 2 bases and J by 0 bases, and 12 bases separated the two germline ends. CDR3 DNA sequence: TGTGCCAGCAGCGTCGGCAGCGGCAACTCCTACGAGCAGTACTTC. Encoded protein: CASSVGSGNSYEQYF.

This clone was detected a few times. The chain uses TRBV2 and TRBJ1-5, with D perhaps TRBD1 (5 bases). The CDR3 is 15 residues long. Germline V gene data show CDR1 as SNHLY and CDR2 as FYNNEI. V lost 3 bases and J 1 base, leaving 10 bases between the germline ends. The CDR3 bases are TGTGCCAGCAGTGAGCGCGGGGCAAGCAATCAGCCCCAGCATTTT. This gives the protein CASSERGASNQPQHF. The full variable domain, rest sourced from reference TRBV2 and TRBJ1-5, is EPEVTQTPSHQVTQMGQEVILRCVPISNHLYFYWYRQILGQKVEFLVSFYNNEISEKSEIFDDQFSVERPDGSNFTLKIRSTKLEDSAMYFCASSERGASNQPQHFGDGTRLSIL.

This chain links TRBV7-9 with TRBJ2-2; D is tentatively TRBD1 or TRBD2 (6 bases each). Germline V CDR1 and CDR2: SEHNR, FQNEAQ (reference sequence). The CDR3 sequence is 16 residues long. V was clipped by 3 bases and J by 6 bases, with 17 bases between them. The CDR3 region is CASSFPPGAAAGELFF. The CDR3 coding sequence is TGTGCCAGCAGCTTTCCCCCGGGGGCGGCGGCCGGGGAGCTGTTTTTT.

This chain links TRBV2 with TRBJ2-1; 8 bases agree with TRBD2. CDR3 length: 17 residues. The J segment lost 6 bases and the V segment lost 4 bases, leaving 14 bases of the junction unmatched. Germline lookup yields CDR1 SNHLY and CDR2 FYNNEI. CDR3 sequence reads: CASSVGTSLTMSNEQFF. The CDR3 DNA reads as TGTGCCAGCAGTGTAGGGACTAGTCTAACGATGTCCAATGAGCAGTTCTTC.

Turning to this clone: Other DNA variants within this sample encode the same CDR3. The V and J genes are TRBV29-1 and TRBJ2-6, with 9 bases lining up with TRBD1. Germline values: CDR1 SQVTM, CDR2 ANQGSEA. The CDR3 totals 16 residues. V gave up 6 bases and J gave up 0 bases; unmatched junction bases: 6. The DNA of the CDR3 is TGCAGCGTGGAGGACAGGGGCAGCTCTGGGGCCAACGTCCTGACTTTC. This gives the protein CSVEDRGSSGANVLTF.

The chain carries TRBV5-5 and TRBJ2-7, with 8 bases aligning to TRBD2. J lost 2 bases, V lost 3 bases, and 4 bases had no gene match. Germline-derived CDR1 and CDR2 are SGHKS and YYEKEE (reference sequence). CDR3 length: 14 residues. The CDR3 DNA sequence: TGTGCCAGCAGCTCAGGACTAGCCCCCTACGAGCAGTACTTC. Translation: CASSSGLAPYEQYF.